The clone carrying this TCR beta chain showed up just a few times. The antigen is undetermined. Drawn from each donor were ten milliliters of peripheral blood. The sample originates from a study of blood T cells in healthy people across ages. At the level of the study: Template switching captured about one barcoded beta molecule per two T cells. Study findings and constraints: There were more naive CD4+ cells and higher diversity in long-lived donors than in aged donors.

PCR was performed a second time for 7 to 11 cycles using a sample-barcoded 5' primer and a J-beta primer mix. TCRdb passed the 5' RACE reads through MiXCR, listing each CDR3 protein once. The sample includes 700,000 to 950,000 distinct CDR3 sequences, roughly 60% seen only once; the top ten take approximately 23%. The germline gives CDR1 SGHTA, CDR2 FQGNSA. The CDR3 contains 15 residues. V was shortened by 1 base and J by 5 bases, with 12 bases between the two germline ends. The sequence was collected from a man aged 25 to 45 in good health. The chain couples TRBV7-2 to TRBJ1-5; tentative D call: TRBD1 (6 bases). The specimen sequenced was blood. CDR3 sequence reads: CASSLGWTDYQPQHF. The CDR3 DNA sequence: TGTGCCAGCAGCTTAGGGTGGACAGATTATCAGCCCCAGCATTTT.